A selection of T cell receptor beta chains follows, all from one sample in a study of regulatory T cells in long-lasting Graves disease. TCRdb reprocessed the multiplex PCR reads with MiXCR, giving one entry per CDR3 protein. The profile shows a few hundred thousand distinct CDR3 sequences, 12% of them singletons. This sample also belongs to another study, concerning T cells in Graves' hyperthyroidism and ophthalmopathy.

The sample in question was peripheral blood mononuclear cells (PBMCs), obtained at new diagnosis, from a patient treated with antithyroid drugs. The origin of the receptors is a woman aged 18-30 years with Graves disease. Both conserved end residues are part of each CDR3. The D gene is left open where the match is weak. Only some rows state a clone size, as once, few, many or a class for expanded clones.

TRBJ1-5	many	TRBV10-3	.	TGTGCCAGAAGGGGGGGGATCGATCAGCCCCAGCATTTT	CARRGGIDQPQHF
TRBJ1-1	many	TRBV4-3	.	TGCGCCAGCAGCCGTAACTGGGGCACTGAAGCTTTCTTT	CASSRNWGTEAFF
TRBJ2-5	many	TRBV28	.	TGTGCCAGCAGTTTAGTCTTGGAGACCCAGTACTTC	CASSLVLETQYF
TRBJ2-2	.	TRBV24-1	TRBD1	TGTGCCACCAGTGATCGACAGGGGGGGAACACCGGGGAGCTGTTTTTT	CATSDRQGGNTGELFF
TRBJ2-3	many	TRBV7-2	.	TGTGCCAGCAGCTCCCTAGCGTGGGGCACAGATACGCAGTATTTT	CASSSLAWGTDTQYF
TRBJ2-5	few	TRBV29-1	.	TGCAGCGTGCTTGTGGGGGTCCAAGAGACCCAGTACTTC	CSVLVGVQETQYF
TRBJ2-1	.	TRBV6-2/TRBV6-3	.	.	CASSSSTSGNSYNEQFF
TRBJ1-1	many	TRBV12-3/TRBV12-4	.	TGTGCCAGCAGTTTTGGCGGGTCCACTGAAGCTTTCTTT	CASSFGGSTEAFF
TRBJ1-5	few	TRBV6-9	.	TGTGCCAGCAGTTACGGGGGGGAGAGAAGCAATCAGCCCCAGCATTTT	CASSYGGERSNQPQHF
TRBJ1-3	many	TRBV30	.	TGTGCCTGGGGATCCAGGAGCTATTTTGGAAACACCATATATTTT	CAWGSRSYFGNTIYF
TRBJ2-1	.	TRBV10-3	.	TGTGCCATCAGTGTAACCCCGGAGAGCTCCTACAATGAGCAGTTCTTC	CAISVTPESSYNEQFF
TRBJ1-2	.	TRBV27	.	TGTGCCAGCAGGCAGAACCAGGGGTTTAACTATGGCTACACCTTC	CASRQNQGFNYGYTF
TRBJ2-3	many	TRBV18	.	TGTGCCAGCTCACCCCCACTGGAAGATACGCAGTATTTT	CASSPPLEDTQYF
TRBJ2-7	many	TRBV29-1	TRBD1	TGCAGCGTGCGGACAGGGAGCGCCTACGAGCAGTACTTC	CSVRTGSAYEQYF
TRBJ1-6	many	TRBV12-3/TRBV12-4	.	TGTGCCAGCAGTTGGGGGGGTAAGGATTCACCCCTCCACTTT	CASSWGGKDSPLHF
TRBJ2-1	.	TRBV5-1	TRBD2	TGCGCCAGCAGCTTGGATAAGAGCGGGGGGGCCAATGAGCAGTTCTTC	CASSLDKSGGANEQFF
TRBJ1-2	many	TRBV2	.	TGTGCCAGCAGGGGGGAGAGATTGGCTGGCTACACCTTC	CASRGERLAGYTF
TRBJ1-1	many	TRBV27	.	TGTGCCAGCAGTTTAAGGGTCAGGGGGAACACTGAAGCTTTCTTT	CASSLRVRGNTEAFF
TRBJ1-5	many	TRBV20-1	.	TGCAGTGCTAGCCCCCAGGCGGGGTATCAGCCCCAGCATTTT	CSASPQAGYQPQHF
TRBJ1-6	many	TRBV12-3/TRBV12-4	.	TGTGCCAGCAGTTACCACTGGAGCTCCTATAATTCACCCCTCCACTTT	CASSYHWSSYNSPLHF
TRBJ2-7	.	TRBV7-9	TRBD1	TGTGCCAGCAGACCTACAGGGGGCCCCTACGAGCAGTACTTC	CASRPTGGPYEQYF
TRBJ1-5	few	TRBV27	TRBD1	TGTGCCAGCAGTTTGGACAGGACGGCAGGTCAGCCCCAGCATTTT	CASSLDRTAGQPQHF
TRBJ2-2	few	TRBV5-6	TRBD1	TGTGCCAGCAGCTTACGGGACAGGGTGGCGAACACCGGGGAGCTGTTTTTT	CASSLRDRVANTGELFF
TRBJ2-2	.	TRBV9	TRBD2	TGTGCCAGCAGCATAATGTATGGACTAGCGGGCACCGGGGAGCTGTTTTTT	CASSIMYGLAGTGELFF
TRBJ2-3	many	TRBV3-1	.	TGTGCCAGCAGCCGAATAACGGGGGGCATGAATACGCAGTATTTT	CASSRITGGMNTQYF
TRBJ2-1	many	TRBV20-1	TRBD2	TGCAGTGCTAGAGTCTTGACTAGCGGCTACGACAATGAGCAGTTCTTC	CSARVLTSGYDNEQFF
TRBJ2-2	many	TRBV6-2/TRBV6-3	TRBD1	TGTGCCAGCAGCCACTCCGTCCTCGCGACAGGGGGGAGACCCGGGGAGCTGTTTTTT	CASSHSVLATGGRPGELFF
TRBJ2-3	few	TRBV20-1	.	TGCAGTGCTGCCCCTCTGGGCAGGGGACCCACAGATACGCAGTATTTT	CSAAPLGRGPTDTQYF